These T cell receptor beta chains were read from a single sample in a study of T cell clones after liver transplantation. Using immunoSEQ multiplex PCR, the repertoire was profiled, and TCRdb retains in-frame clones only, with some absent. The table records about 85,000 clones, over 80% of them present only once. The sequencing used CD4+ T cells from blood, collected 45 to 47 months after liver transplant. These receptors all come from a human patient who received a liver transplant. These T cells may partly come from the graft donor. Each CDR3 is given with its conserved first and last residue. The D gene is left open where the match is weak. Clone size is shown for a subset of rows, as once, few, many or a class of expanded clone.

abundance: .
d_gene: TRBD1
j_gene: TRBJ2-1
v_gene: TRBV7-9
CDR3nt: TGTGCCAGCAGATTAACCGGGACAGGTGCCTCGTTGAATGAGCAGTTCTTC
CDR3aa: CASRLTGTGASLNEQFF

abundance: .
d_gene: .
j_gene: TRBJ1-2
v_gene: TRBV7-9
CDR3nt: TGTGCCAGCAGCTTAGAGGGCTATGGCTACACCTTC
CDR3aa: CASSLEGYGYTF

abundance: .
d_gene: .
j_gene: TRBJ2-1
v_gene: TRBV2
CDR3nt: TGTGCCAGCAGGCTAGAGACTAGCTACAATGAGCAGTTCTTC
CDR3aa: CASRLETSYNEQFF

abundance: few
d_gene: TRBD1
j_gene: TRBJ1-2
v_gene: TRBV6-5
CDR3nt: TGTGCCAGCAAGGGCCGGACAGGGAGCGGCTACACCTTC
CDR3aa: CASKGRTGSGYTF

abundance: .
d_gene: TRBD2
j_gene: TRBJ2-1
v_gene: TRBV12-5
CDR3nt: TGTGCTAGTGGTTTGGAGGGACTAGCGGAGTTCTTC
CDR3aa: CASGLEGLAEFF

abundance: few
d_gene: .
j_gene: TRBJ1-1
v_gene: TRBV11-2
CDR3nt: TGTGCCAGCAGCTTAGGACCGGTCCGGAACACTGAAGCTTTCTTT
CDR3aa: CASSLGPVRNTEAFF

abundance: .
d_gene: TRBD2
j_gene: TRBJ2-1
v_gene: TRBV6-6
CDR3nt: TGTGCCAGCAGTTCCGGGACTAGCGGGAGTATCCAGTTCTTC
CDR3aa: CASSSGTSGSIQFF

abundance: .
d_gene: TRBD1
j_gene: TRBJ1-2
v_gene: TRBV5-1
CDR3nt: TGCGCCAGCAGCTTGGGCACCGGGACAGGGGGCGATGGCTACACCTTC
CDR3aa: CASSLGTGTGGDGYTF

abundance: .
d_gene: .
j_gene: TRBJ1-4
v_gene: TRBV19
CDR3nt: TGTGCCAGTAGTATGGGAGACAGTAATGAAAAACTGTTTTTT
CDR3aa: CASSMGDSNEKLFF

abundance: .
d_gene: .
j_gene: TRBJ2-3
v_gene: TRBV5-1
CDR3nt: TGCGCCAGCAGCTTCGTCCCCCTAATGTCCAGGGAGGATACGCAGTATTTT
CDR3aa: CASSFVPLMSREDTQYF

abundance: few
d_gene: .
j_gene: TRBJ1-2
v_gene: TRBV6-5
CDR3nt: TGTGCCAGCAGTTACAGGGGGAGGGACTATGGCTACACCTTC
CDR3aa: CASSYRGRDYGYTF

abundance: .
d_gene: .
j_gene: TRBJ2-5
v_gene: TRBV7-9
CDR3nt: TGTGCCAGCTCTGCCGGCCCCCGCCAACAAGAGACCCAGTACTTC
CDR3aa: CASSAGPRQQETQYF

abundance: .
d_gene: .
j_gene: TRBJ2-5
v_gene: TRBV2
CDR3nt: TGTGCCAGCAAAAAGTCAGGGGCGAGAGGGGAGACCCAGTACTTC
CDR3aa: CASKKSGARGETQYF

abundance: .
d_gene: .
j_gene: TRBJ1-4
v_gene: TRBV21-1
CDR3nt: TGTGCCAGCAAGGACAGGGGAGATGAAAAACTGTTTTTT
CDR3aa: CASKDRGDEKLFF

abundance: .
d_gene: .
j_gene: TRBJ2-2
v_gene: TRBV7-2
CDR3nt: TGTGCCAGCAGTAGGGACCCCACCACCGGGGAGCTGTTTTTT
CDR3aa: CASSRDPTTGELFF

abundance: once
d_gene: .
j_gene: TRBJ1-5
v_gene: TRBV4-1
CDR3nt: TGCGCCAGCAGCCCCGGAGATAGCAATCAGCCCCAGCATTTT
CDR3aa: CASSPGDSNQPQHF

abundance: .
d_gene: TRBD2
j_gene: TRBJ2-5
v_gene: TRBV5-4
CDR3nt: TGTGCCAGCAGCTTGAAACTAGCGGGAGGAGTGATCGAGACCCAGTACTTC
CDR3aa: CASSLKLAGGVIETQYF

abundance: .
d_gene: .
j_gene: TRBJ2-3
v_gene: TRBV5-1
CDR3nt: TGCGCCAGCAGCTCGCTGACTACAGATACGCAGTATTTT
CDR3aa: CASSSLTTDTQYF

abundance: .
d_gene: .
j_gene: TRBJ1-1
v_gene: TRBV7-8
CDR3nt: TGTATTACAGGGCGGAGGAACACTGAAGCTTTCTTT
CDR3aa: CITGRRNTEAFF

abundance: .
d_gene: .
j_gene: TRBJ2-5
v_gene: TRBV7-7
CDR3nt: TGTGCCAGCAGCCGTACGGGGCCGGAGACCCAGTACTTC
CDR3aa: CASSRTGPETQYF

abundance: few
d_gene: TRBD1
j_gene: TRBJ2-5
v_gene: TRBV6-5
CDR3nt: TGTGCCAGCAGAGTCGACAGGGACCAAGAGACCCAGTACTTC
CDR3aa: CASRVDRDQETQYF

abundance: .
d_gene: .
j_gene: TRBJ1-2
v_gene: TRBV28
CDR3nt: TGTGCCAGCAGTTCCCACCGATGGGGAGGCTACACCTTC
CDR3aa: CASSSHRWGGYTF

abundance: .
d_gene: .
j_gene: TRBJ2-5
v_gene: TRBV28
CDR3nt: TGTGCCAGCAGTCCGGACAGCGCGCAAGAGACCCAGTACTTC
CDR3aa: CASSPDSAQETQYF

abundance: .
d_gene: .
j_gene: TRBJ2-2
v_gene: TRBV2
CDR3nt: TGTGCCAGCAATCAGGGGCGAGGCACCGGGGAGCTGTTTTTT
CDR3aa: CASNQGRGTGELFF

abundance: .
d_gene: .
j_gene: TRBJ2-1
v_gene: TRBV11-2
CDR3nt: TGTGCCAGCAGCTTAGTTGGAGGAAAGGTGTACAATGAGCAGTTCTTC
CDR3aa: CASSLVGGKVYNEQFF

abundance: .
d_gene: .
j_gene: TRBJ1-2
v_gene: TRBV25-1
CDR3nt: TGTGCCAGCAGCCCCTCGGTAGCGGGCTATGGCTACACCTTC
CDR3aa: CASSPSVAGYGYTF

abundance: .
d_gene: TRBD1
j_gene: TRBJ1-2
v_gene: TRBV5-1
CDR3nt: TGCGCCAGCAGCTTGGCAGGGGGCGATGGCTACACCTTC
CDR3aa: CASSLAGGDGYTF

abundance: .
d_gene: .
j_gene: TRBJ2-2
v_gene: TRBV2
CDR3nt: TGTGCCAGCGGCCGGGAGAGTGGCCCCGGGGAGCTGTTTTTT
CDR3aa: CASGRESGPGELFF

abundance: .
d_gene: TRBD1
j_gene: TRBJ1-2
v_gene: TRBV6-5
CDR3nt: TGTGCCACCTGGACAGGGAACAACTATGGCTACACCTTC
CDR3aa: CATWTGNNYGYTF

abundance: few
d_gene: TRBD1
j_gene: TRBJ2-7
v_gene: TRBV15
CDR3nt: TGTGCCACCAGCAGCCGGACGACAGGGGCCGAGCAGTACTTC
CDR3aa: CATSSRTTGAEQYF

abundance: .
d_gene: .
j_gene: TRBJ1-2
v_gene: TRBV6-1
CDR3nt: TGTGCCAGCAGTTTCTCCACGACCTCCTATGGCTACACCTTC
CDR3aa: CASSFSTTSYGYTF

abundance: .
d_gene: .
j_gene: TRBJ1-4
v_gene: TRBV5-1
CDR3nt: TGCGCCTCGAAGAAACAGGGCTCTTCTAATGAAAAACTGTTTTTT
CDR3aa: CASKKQGSSNEKLFF

abundance: .
d_gene: TRBD1
j_gene: TRBJ2-7
v_gene: TRBV6-5
CDR3nt: TGTGCCAGCAGTTTGGGCAGGGGGTTATCCTACGAGCAGTACTTC
CDR3aa: CASSLGRGLSYEQYF

abundance: .
d_gene: .
j_gene: TRBJ2-4
v_gene: TRBV6-6
CDR3nt: TGTGCCAGCAGCTCACCAGGGAGTTCCAAAAACATTCAGTACTTC
CDR3aa: CASSSPGSSKNIQYF

abundance: .
d_gene: .
j_gene: TRBJ2-5
v_gene: TRBV10-2
CDR3nt: TGCGCCAGCAGTGGACAGTTGGGTGAGACCCAGTACTTC
CDR3aa: CASSGQLGETQYF

abundance: .
d_gene: .
j_gene: TRBJ2-3
v_gene: TRBV6-5
CDR3nt: TGTGCCAGCAGTTGGGCCTTAGCGACTGCCACAGATACGCAGTATTTT
CDR3aa: CASSWALATATDTQYF

abundance: .
d_gene: .
j_gene: TRBJ2-5
v_gene: TRBV5-6
CDR3nt: TGTGCCAGCAGCCCCGCCCCCACGGGGGAGACCCAGTACTTC
CDR3aa: CASSPAPTGETQYF

abundance: .
d_gene: .
j_gene: TRBJ2-1
v_gene: TRBV30
CDR3nt: TGTGCCTGGATCCCGGGACCGAGAGGGGGTGAGCAGTTCTTC
CDR3aa: CAWIPGPRGGEQFF

abundance: .
d_gene: .
j_gene: TRBJ1-1
v_gene: TRBV11-2
CDR3nt: TGTGCCAGCAGTCAATGGGCGGCGCGGACTGAAGCTTTCTTT
CDR3aa: CASSQWAARTEAFF

abundance: few
d_gene: .
j_gene: TRBJ2-7
v_gene: TRBV9
CDR3nt: TGTGCCAGCAGCGTAGAACCTCTTTACGAGCAGTACTTC
CDR3aa: CASSVEPLYEQYF

abundance: .
d_gene: .
j_gene: TRBJ2-7
v_gene: TRBV18
CDR3nt: TGTGCCAGCTCATCTACAGGGCCTTACGAGCAGTACTTC
CDR3aa: CASSSTGPYEQYF

abundance: few
d_gene: TRBD1
j_gene: TRBJ1-1
v_gene: TRBV5-6
CDR3nt: TGTGCCAGCAGCTTGGCCTCGAAGGACAGGGAGGAAGCTTTCTTT
CDR3aa: CASSLASKDREEAFF

abundance: .
d_gene: TRBD2
j_gene: TRBJ2-3
v_gene: TRBV11-2
CDR3nt: TGTGCCAGCAGCCCGTGGACTAGCGGCCCAGATACGCAGTATTTT
CDR3aa: CASSPWTSGPDTQYF

abundance: .
d_gene: TRBD1
j_gene: TRBJ1-3
v_gene: TRBV25-1
CDR3nt: TGTGCCAGCAAGGACAGGGGACGAAACACCATATATTTT
CDR3aa: CASKDRGRNTIYF

abundance: once
d_gene: .
j_gene: TRBJ2-1
v_gene: TRBV10-3
CDR3nt: TGTGCCATCAGTGCTATCCAGGGACAAGGTAGTAAGCAGTTCTTC
CDR3aa: CAISAIQGQGSKQFF

abundance: .
d_gene: TRBD1
j_gene: TRBJ1-2
v_gene: TRBV30
CDR3nt: TGTGCCTGGAGCACTAACAGGGGGCGCGGTGGCTACACCTTC
CDR3aa: CAWSTNRGRGGYTF